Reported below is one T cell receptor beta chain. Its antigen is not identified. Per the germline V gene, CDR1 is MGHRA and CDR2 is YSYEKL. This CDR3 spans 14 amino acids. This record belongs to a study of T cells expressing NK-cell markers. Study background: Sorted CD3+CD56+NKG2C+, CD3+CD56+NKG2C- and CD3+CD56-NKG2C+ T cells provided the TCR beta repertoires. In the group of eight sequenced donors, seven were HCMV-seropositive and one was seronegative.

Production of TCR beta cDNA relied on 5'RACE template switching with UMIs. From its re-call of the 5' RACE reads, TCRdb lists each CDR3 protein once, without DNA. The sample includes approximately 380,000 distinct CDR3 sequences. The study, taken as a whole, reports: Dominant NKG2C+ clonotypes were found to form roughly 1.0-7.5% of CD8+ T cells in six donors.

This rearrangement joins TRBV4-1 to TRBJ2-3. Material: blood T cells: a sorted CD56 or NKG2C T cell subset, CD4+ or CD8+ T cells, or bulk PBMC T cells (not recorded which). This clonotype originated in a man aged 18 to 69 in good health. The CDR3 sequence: CASSQWTDTDTQYF.